This paragraph reports one T cell receptor beta chain. Its antigen is as yet unknown. These data come from a study of cytomegalovirus exposure and HLA in healthy donors. The study's findings and limits: In an earlier analysis, about 87% or about 30%: the productive usage of most TCR beta V segments. Some V segments, TRBV6-2 and TRBV6-3 among them, were indistinguishable and were therefore excluded. The study listed approximately 170 cytomegalovirus-associated TCR beta chains.

The length of the CDR3 is 12 residues. CDR1 is GTSNPN and CDR2 is SVGIG in the germline V gene (reference sequence). Losses at the gene ends were 5 bases for V and 5 bases for J; bases not matched to a gene: 5. PCR primers comprised 60 Vbeta and 13 Jbeta primers. Per the original data handling: Around 10 million of the 80 million or so unique TCR beta chains counted in a later analysis were shared. Produced via immunoSEQ multiplex PCR; TCRdb's table is partial and in-frame only. The V and J calls and clone size come from that table; D and trimming were worked out from the DNA. Listed are 180,000 or so clones; 0.7% to 0.8% falls within the top ten.

The V call is TRBV30, the J call TRBJ1-1; 7 bases are shared with TRBD1. The source material was PBMCs. The TCR originated in a boy between 5 and 17 years old in good health and CMV-seronegative. This CDR3 is CAWSDRDTEAFF. The CDR3 DNA sequence: TGTGCCTGGTCAGACAGGGATACTGAAGCTTTCTTT. Full variable domain (outside the CDR3, taken from reference TRBV30 and TRBJ1-1): SQTIHQWPATLVQPVGSPLSLECTVEGTSNPNLYWYRQAAGRGLQLLFYSVGIGQISSEVPQNLSASRPQDRQFILSSKKLLLSDSGFYLCAWSDRDTEAFFGQGTRLTVV.